This TCR beta chain came from a study of T cell responses to AZD1222 COVID-19 vaccine. CDR3 length: 11 residues. The ends were cut back, 6 bases at V and 9 bases at J, with 12 bases in the middle. Germline CDR1 reads MNHEY; CDR2 reads SMNVEV (reference sequence). Method: immunoSEQ multiplex PCR; TCRdb's copy keeps in-frame clones and lacks some. The sample holds more than 95,000 clones, around nine tenths seen once. The sample was peripheral blood, taken 28 days after the second dose of the MenACWY control vaccine. This clonotype originated in an adult who received the MenACWY meningococcal vaccine as a control. The J gene is TRBJ2-7, the V gene TRBV27; a possible D gene is TRBD2 (7 bases). The CDR3 DNA is TGTGCCAGCAGCAACGGGGGGCGGCAGTACTTC. The encoded protein is CASSNGGRQYF.